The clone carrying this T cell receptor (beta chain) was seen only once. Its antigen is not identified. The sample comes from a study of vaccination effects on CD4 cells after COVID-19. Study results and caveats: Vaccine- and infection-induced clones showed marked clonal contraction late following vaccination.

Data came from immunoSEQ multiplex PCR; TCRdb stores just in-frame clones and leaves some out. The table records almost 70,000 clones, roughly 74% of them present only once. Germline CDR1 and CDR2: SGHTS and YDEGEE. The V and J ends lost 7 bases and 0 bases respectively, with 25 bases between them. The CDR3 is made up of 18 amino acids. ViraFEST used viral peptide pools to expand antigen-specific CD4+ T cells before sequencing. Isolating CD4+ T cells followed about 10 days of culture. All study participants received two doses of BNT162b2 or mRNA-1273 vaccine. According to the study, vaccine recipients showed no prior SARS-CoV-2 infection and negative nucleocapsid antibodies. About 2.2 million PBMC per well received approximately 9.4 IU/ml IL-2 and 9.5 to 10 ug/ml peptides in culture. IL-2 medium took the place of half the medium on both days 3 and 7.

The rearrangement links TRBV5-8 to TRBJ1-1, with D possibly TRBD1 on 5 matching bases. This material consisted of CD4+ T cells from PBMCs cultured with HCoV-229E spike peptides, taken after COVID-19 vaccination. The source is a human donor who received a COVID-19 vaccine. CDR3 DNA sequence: TGTGCCAGCCCTCGACTGAGACAGCGACATGACATGAACACTGAAGCTTTCTTT. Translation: CASPRLRQRHDMNTEAFF.